This T cell receptor beta chain is drawn from a study of CD4 T cells in relation to SARS-CoV-2 and coronaviruses. The study, taken as a whole, reports: Around 62% of donors had memory CD4+ clonotypes crossrecognizing SARS-CoV-2 and common cold coronavirus spike. Crossreactivity was assessed only for spike protein, not other viral proteins.

As regards this clone: What it binds is unknown.

Germline V CDR1 and CDR2: SGHRS, YFSETQ. With 2 bases removed from V and 9 bases from J, the gap between germline ends came to 9 bases. This CDR3 region has 13 residues. Using immunoSEQ multiplex PCR, the repertoire was profiled, and TCRdb retains in-frame clones only, with some absent. The sample consists of 32,000 or so clones, 76% of them appearing once. CD4+ T cells from unexposed donors were obtained before the COVID-19 pandemic (2011-2018). The cells were cultured for 9 to 11 days before CD4+ T cells were isolated. Each well had a few million PBMCs in about 5% human AB serum with IL-2. This sequence joins TRBV5-1 and TRBJ1-6; D gene unclear. The TCR was taken from a human donor in good health. The sample was CD4+ T cells from PBMCs, cultured in vitro. The CDR3 DNA reads as TGCGCCAGCAGCTTCGCGGGGAGTTCACCCCTCCACTTT. This encodes CASSFAGSSPLHF.